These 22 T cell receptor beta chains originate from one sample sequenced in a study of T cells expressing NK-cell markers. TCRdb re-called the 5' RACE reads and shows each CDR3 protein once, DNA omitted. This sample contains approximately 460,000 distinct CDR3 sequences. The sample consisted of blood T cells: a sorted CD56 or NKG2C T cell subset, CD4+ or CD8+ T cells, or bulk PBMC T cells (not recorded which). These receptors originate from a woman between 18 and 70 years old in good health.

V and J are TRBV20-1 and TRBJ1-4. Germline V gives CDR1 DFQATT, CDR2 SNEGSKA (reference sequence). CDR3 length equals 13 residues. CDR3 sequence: CSAHETAGEKLFF.

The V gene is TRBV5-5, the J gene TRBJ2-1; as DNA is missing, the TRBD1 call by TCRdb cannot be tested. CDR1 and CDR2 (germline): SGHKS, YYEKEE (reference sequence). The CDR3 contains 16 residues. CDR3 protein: CASSLGGVREFNEQFF.

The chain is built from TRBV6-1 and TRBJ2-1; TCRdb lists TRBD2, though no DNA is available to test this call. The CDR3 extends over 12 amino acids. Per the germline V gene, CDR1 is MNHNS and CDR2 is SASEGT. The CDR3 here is CASRVSGNEQFF.

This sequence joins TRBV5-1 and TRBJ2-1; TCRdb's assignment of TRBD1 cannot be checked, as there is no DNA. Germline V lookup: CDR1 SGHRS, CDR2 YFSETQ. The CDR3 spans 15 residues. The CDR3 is CASSLDRDGANEQFF. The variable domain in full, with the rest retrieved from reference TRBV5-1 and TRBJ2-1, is KAGVTQTPRYLIKTRGQQVTLSCSPISGHRSVSWYQQTPGQGLQFLFEYFSETQRNKGNFPGRFSGRQFSNSRSEMNVSTLELGDSALYLCASSLDRDGANEQFFGPGTRLTVL.

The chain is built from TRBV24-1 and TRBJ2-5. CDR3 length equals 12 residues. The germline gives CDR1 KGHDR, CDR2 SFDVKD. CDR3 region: CATRDSRETQYF.

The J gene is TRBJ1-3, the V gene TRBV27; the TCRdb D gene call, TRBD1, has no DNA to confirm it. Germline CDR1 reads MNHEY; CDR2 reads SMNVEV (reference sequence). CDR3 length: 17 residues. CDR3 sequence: CASSPTLDRVPGNTIYF.

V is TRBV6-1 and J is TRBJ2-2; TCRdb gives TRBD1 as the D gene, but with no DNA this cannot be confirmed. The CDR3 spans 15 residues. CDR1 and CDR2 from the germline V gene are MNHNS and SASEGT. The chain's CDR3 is CASKSSPVNTGELFF.

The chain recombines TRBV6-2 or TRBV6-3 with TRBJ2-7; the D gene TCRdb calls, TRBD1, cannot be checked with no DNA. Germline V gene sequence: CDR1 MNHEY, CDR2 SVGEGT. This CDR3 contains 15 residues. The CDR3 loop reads CASISPRGPFWEQYF.

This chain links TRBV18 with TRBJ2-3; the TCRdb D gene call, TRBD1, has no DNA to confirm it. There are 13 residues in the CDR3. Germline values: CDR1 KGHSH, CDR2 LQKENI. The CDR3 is CASSTRDTDTQYF.

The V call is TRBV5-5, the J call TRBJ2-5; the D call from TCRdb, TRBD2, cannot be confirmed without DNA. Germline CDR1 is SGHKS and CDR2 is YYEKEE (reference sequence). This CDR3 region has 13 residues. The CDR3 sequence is CASSTGGVETQYF.

This CDR3 is CSAPGQGNTIYF. The chain combines TRBV20-1 with TRBJ1-3; the TCRdb call, TRBD1, lacks DNA for checking. The CDR3 spans 12 residues. CDR1 and CDR2 from the germline V gene are DFQATT and SNEGSKA (reference sequence).

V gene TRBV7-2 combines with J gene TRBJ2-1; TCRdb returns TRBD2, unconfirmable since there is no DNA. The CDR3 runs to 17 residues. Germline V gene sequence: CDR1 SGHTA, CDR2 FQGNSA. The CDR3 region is CASSLAQGTSGNNEQFF.

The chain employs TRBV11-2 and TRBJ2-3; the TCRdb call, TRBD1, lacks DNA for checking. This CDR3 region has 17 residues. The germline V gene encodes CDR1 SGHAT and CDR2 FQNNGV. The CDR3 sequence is CASSLWGDGRSTDTQYF.

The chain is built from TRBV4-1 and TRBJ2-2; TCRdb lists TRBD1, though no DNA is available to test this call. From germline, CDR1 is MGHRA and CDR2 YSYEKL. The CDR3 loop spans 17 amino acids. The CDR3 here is CASSQDLGQRSTGELFF.

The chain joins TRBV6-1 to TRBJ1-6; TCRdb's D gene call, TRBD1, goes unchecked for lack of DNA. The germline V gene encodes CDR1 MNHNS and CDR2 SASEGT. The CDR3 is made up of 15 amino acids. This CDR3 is CASSRTGQGNSPLHF.

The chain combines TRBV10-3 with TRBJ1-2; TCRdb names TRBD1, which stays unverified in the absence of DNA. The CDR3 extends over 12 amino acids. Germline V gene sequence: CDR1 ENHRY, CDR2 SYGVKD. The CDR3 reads CAISDGGYGYTF.

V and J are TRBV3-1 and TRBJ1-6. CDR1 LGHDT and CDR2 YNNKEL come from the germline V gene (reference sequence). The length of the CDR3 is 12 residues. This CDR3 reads CASSPGSPPLHF. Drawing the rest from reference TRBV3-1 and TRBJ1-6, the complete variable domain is DTAVSQTPKYLVTQMGNDKSIKCEQNLGHDTMYWYKQDSKKFLKIMFSYNNKELIINETVPNRFSPKSPDKAHLNLHINSLELGDSAVYFCASSPGSPPLHFGNGTRLTVT.

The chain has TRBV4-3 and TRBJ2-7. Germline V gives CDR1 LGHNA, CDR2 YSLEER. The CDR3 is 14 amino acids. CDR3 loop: CASSQVESSYEQYF.

This chain's CDR3 is CASSSSGAETQYF. The chain uses TRBV7-7 and TRBJ2-5; lacking DNA, the TRBD1 call made by TCRdb goes unchecked. The CDR3 length is 13 residues. Germline assignment: CDR1 SSHAT and CDR2 FNYEAQ (reference sequence).

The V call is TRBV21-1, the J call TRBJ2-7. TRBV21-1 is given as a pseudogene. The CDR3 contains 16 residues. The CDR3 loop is CASSKGMRFCTDEQYF.

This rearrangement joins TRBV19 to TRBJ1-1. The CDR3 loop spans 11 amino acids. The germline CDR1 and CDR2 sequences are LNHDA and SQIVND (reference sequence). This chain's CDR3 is CASSEETEAFF.

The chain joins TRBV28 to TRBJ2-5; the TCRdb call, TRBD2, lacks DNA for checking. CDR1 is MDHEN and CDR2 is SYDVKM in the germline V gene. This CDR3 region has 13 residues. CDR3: CASGRETLETQYF.